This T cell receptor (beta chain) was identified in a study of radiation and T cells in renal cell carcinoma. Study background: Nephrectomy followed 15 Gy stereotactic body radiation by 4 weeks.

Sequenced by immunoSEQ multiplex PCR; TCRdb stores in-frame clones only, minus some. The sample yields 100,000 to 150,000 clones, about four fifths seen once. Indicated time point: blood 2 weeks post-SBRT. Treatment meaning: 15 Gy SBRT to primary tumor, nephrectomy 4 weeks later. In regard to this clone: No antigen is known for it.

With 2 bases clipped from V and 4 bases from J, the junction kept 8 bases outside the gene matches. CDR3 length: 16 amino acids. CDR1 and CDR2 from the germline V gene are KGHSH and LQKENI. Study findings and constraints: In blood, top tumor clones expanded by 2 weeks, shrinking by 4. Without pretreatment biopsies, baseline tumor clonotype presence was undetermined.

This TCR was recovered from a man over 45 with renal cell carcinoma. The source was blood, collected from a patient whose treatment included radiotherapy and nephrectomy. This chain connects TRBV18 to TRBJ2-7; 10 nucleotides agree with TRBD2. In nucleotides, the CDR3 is TGTGCCAGCTCACCAGTGGCTAGCGGGAGTTCTTACGAGCAGTACTTC. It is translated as CASSPVASGSSYEQYF.